This TCR beta chain stems from a study of T cell changes during pregnancy in multiple sclerosis. This CDR3 spans 14 amino acids. CDR1 is MNHEY and CDR2 is SMNVEV in the germline V gene (reference sequence). The ends were cut back, 0 bases at V and 1 base at J, with 6 bases in the middle. Libraries were prepared by immunoSEQ multiplex PCR; TCRdb keeps only in-frame clonotypes and omits some of them. Seen here are 40,000 to 50,000 clones, about 94% observed once, and the top ten hold more than 4%. Here the sequenced sample was CD8+ T cells from peripheral blood mononuclear cells, taken in the first trimester of pregnancy. The chain employs TRBV27 and TRBJ1-1; D uncertain. The TCR was taken from a female donor with multiple sclerosis, enrolled in a pregnancy study. The CDR3 loop is CASSLSPQNTEAFF. For the CDR3, the DNA is TGTGCCAGCAGTTTATCGCCACAGAACACTGAAGCTTTCTTT.